The present entry profiles one T cell receptor (beta chain) with its context. The antigen remains unidentified. The V gene lost 0 bases and the J gene lost 6 bases, with 11 bases spanning the gap. CDR1 and CDR2 from the germline V gene are SGHDT and YYEEEE. The CDR3 consists of 14 residues. Here immunoSEQ multiplex PCR was the method, and the copy in TCRdb shows in-frame clones only, minus some. The sample yields some 40,000 clones, around 90% seen once. The data belong to a study of OX40 agonist ivuxolimab in advanced cancers. Turning to the study itself: Six ivuxolimab dose levels, 0.01 to 10 mg/kg, were given intravenously every 2 weeks.

General study findings and limits: Mean expanded clone counts were higher in CD8+ than CD4+ T cells.

The chain is built from TRBV5-6 and TRBJ2-3; possible D gene TRBD1, 6 bases. Source: CD4+ or CD8+ T cells sorted from blood, taken in a trial of the OX40 agonist ivuxolimab. The sequence was obtained from an adult with an advanced solid tumor such as melanoma, head and neck, liver or kidney cancer. The CDR3 loop is CASSLEQGRDTQYF. The CDR3, as DNA: TGTGCCAGCAGCTTGGAACAGGGCAGGGATACGCAGTATTTT.